The sequence of this T cell receptor (delta chain) was determined in a study of gamma-delta T cells after stem cell transplantation listed by TCRdb under 2016. For this clone: It has no known antigen specificity. No clone much larger than this one lies a single base away; base qualities are absent.

Trimming leaves V shorter by 1 base and J shorter by 1 base, with the junction holding 8 bases beyond the gene matches. The CDR3 numbers 18 residues from cysteine through phenylalanine. Of the read, only the CDR3 DNA is kept; its 54 bases are in frame from base 1. CDR1 and CDR2 are read off the germline V gene as GEAIGNYY and EKD. Library preparation was by RT-PCR. Sequencing was performed on an Illumina MiSeq. TCRdb reprocessed the public data with the CATT caller; entries with the same nucleotide sequence were combined afterwards. This sample comprises over a thousand delta-chain clones, around 16% of them detected only once. Clones ranked in the top ten supply about 45% of the sample.

The sequence joins TRDV2 to TRDJ1, with 13 central nucleotides matching TRDD3. The source is a human donor. It is not recorded whose cells these are; they may come from a transplant donor. Sequencing was carried out using gamma-delta T cells. The nucleotides read TGTGCCTGTGACACTGTTACTGGGGGATACGTCGTCACCGATAAACTCATCTTT. Its product reads: CACDTVTGGYVVTDKLIF.